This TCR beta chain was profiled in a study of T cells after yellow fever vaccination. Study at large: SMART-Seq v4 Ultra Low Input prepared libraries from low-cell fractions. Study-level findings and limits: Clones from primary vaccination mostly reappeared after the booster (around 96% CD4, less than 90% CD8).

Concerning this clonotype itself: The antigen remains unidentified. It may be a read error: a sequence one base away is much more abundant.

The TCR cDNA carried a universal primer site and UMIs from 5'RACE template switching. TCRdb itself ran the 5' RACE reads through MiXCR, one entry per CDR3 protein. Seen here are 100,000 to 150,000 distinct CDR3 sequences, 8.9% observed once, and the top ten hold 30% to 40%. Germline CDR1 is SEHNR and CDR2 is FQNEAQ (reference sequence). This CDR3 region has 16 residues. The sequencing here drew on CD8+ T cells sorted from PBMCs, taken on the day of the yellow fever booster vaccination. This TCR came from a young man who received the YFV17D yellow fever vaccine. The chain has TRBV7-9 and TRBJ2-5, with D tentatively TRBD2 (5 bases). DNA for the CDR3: TGTGCCAACAGCCCATCTGGAATGTACCTCCGGGGGACCCAGTACTTC. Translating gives CANSPSGMYLRGTQYF.